These 8 T cell receptor beta chains were sequenced from one sample in a study of T cell responses to AZD1222 COVID-19 vaccine. The assay was immunoSEQ multiplex PCR, and TCRdb's table has in-frame clones only and misses some. This table holds some 150,000 clones, approximately 90% found once. The specimen was peripheral blood, collected 28 days after the second AZD1222 dose. The source of these receptors is an adult who received the AZD1222 COVID-19 vaccine.

The J gene is TRBJ2-1, the V gene TRBV4-3; D call uncertain. V lost 1 base and J lost 9, with 13 bases in between. The germline gives CDR1 LGHNA, CDR2 YSLEER. There are 14 residues in the CDR3. DNA of the CDR3: TGCGCCAGCAGCCAAGTTGTCGGGTTGGGTGAGCAGTTCTTC. It encodes CASSQVVGLGEQFF.

The J gene is TRBJ1-3, the V gene TRBV10-3, with unresolved D. Per germline, CDR1 ENHRY and CDR2 SYGVKD. Trimming removed 4 bases at V and 1 base at J, with 11 bases between. The CDR3 covers 15 residues. CDR3 in DNA: TGTGCCATCAGTGGTACGACTGTGTCTGGAAACACCATATATTTT. Translating it yields CAISGTTVSGNTIYF.

The rearrangement uses TRBV11-3 and TRBJ2-3; D may correspond to TRBD1 or TRBD2 (5 bases each). Germline CDR1 and CDR2: SGHNT and YENEEA. Trimming stripped 4 bases from V and 5 bases from J, with 13 bases between. The CDR3 runs 14 residues. This CDR3 is CASSSPGAEDTQYF. The CDR3 DNA reads TGTGCCAGCAGCTCCCCCGGGGCGGAAGATACGCAGTATTTT. Full variable domain (remainder filled in from reference TRBV11-3 and TRBJ2-3): EAGVVQSPRYKIIEKKQPVAFWCNPISGHNTLYWYLQNLGQGPELLIRYENEEAVDDSQLPKDRFSAERLKGVDSTLKIQPAELGDSAVYLCASSSPGAEDTQYFGPGTRLTVL.

The chain couples TRBV30 to TRBJ1-1; D perhaps matches TRBD1 (6 bases). Between the trimmed V and J ends, which lost 0 bases and 0 bases, there was a span of 26 bases. This CDR3 spans 20 amino acids. The germline CDR1 and CDR2 sequences are GTSNPN and SVGIG (reference sequence). The CDR3 DNA is TGTGCCTGGAGTGTGAGGACAGTTGGTACCTCTCTTCGAATGAACACTGAAGCTTTCTTT. It translates to CAWSVRTVGTSLRMNTEAFF.

The chain couples TRBV5-1 to TRBJ1-3, with D maybe TRBD1 (5 bases). Trimming removed 4 bases from V and 5 bases from J, with 16 bases in between. This CDR3 is 15 amino acids long. Per germline, CDR1 SGHRS and CDR2 YFSETQ. The CDR3 coding sequence is TGCGCCAGCAGCCCGGTCGGGGGTAGTAGAAACACCATATATTTT. Its translation: CASSPVGGSRNTIYF.

This clone has only one observation. The V call is TRBV5-6, the J call TRBJ1-1, with D maybe TRBD1 (5 bases). The CDR3 is 14 residues long. The V gene's germline CDR1 is SGHDT and CDR2 YYEEEE. Deletions cut 3 bases from V and 1 base from J, with 10 bases between. The CDR3 DNA sequence: TGTGCCAGCAGCTCGTCCGGACAGAACACTGAAGCTTTCTTT. Translating gives CASSSSGQNTEAFF. Supplemented by reference TRBV5-6 and TRBJ1-1, the full variable domain reads DAGVTQSPTHLIKTRGQQVTLRCSPKSGHDTVSWYQQALGQGPQFIFQYYEEEERQRGNFPDRFSGHQFPNYSSELNVNALLLGDSALYLCASSSSGQNTEAFFGQGTRLTVV.

The sample holds one count of this clone. The genes are TRBV27 and TRBJ2-7; D is possibly TRBD1 or TRBD2 (7 bases each). This CDR3 comprises 14 residues. V lost 7 bases and J lost 6, with 19 bases in between. Germline values: CDR1 MNHEY, CDR2 SMNVEV (reference sequence). The CDR3: CASNPSTGEGEQYF. The CDR3 DNA reads as TGTGCCAGCAATCCCTCCACAGGGGAGGGCGAGCAGTACTTC.

For the CDR3, the DNA is TGTGCCAGCAGCTTATCGGACATCCAAGAGACCCAGTACTTC. Protein sequence: CASSLSDIQETQYF. The chain couples TRBV5-6 to TRBJ2-5; tentatively, D is TRBD1 (5 bases). In germline, CDR1 is SGHDT, CDR2 YYEEEE. Trimming stripped 2 bases from V and 1 base from J, with 9 bases between. The CDR3 totals 14 residues.